This entry concerns a single TCR beta chain. This specimen comes from a study of blood T cell repertoires in COVID-19. Study-level background: From the United States, Italy and Spain came samples of acute and convalescent COVID-19. The analysed material was cDNA or gDNA that came from T cells, B-cell-depleted T cells, or PBMCs.

Authors' methods: Amplification of reference gene primers provided the estimated nucleated cell counts. The method was immunoSEQ multiplex PCR; TCRdb's version includes in-frame clones alone and lacks a portion of them. That table gives V, J and clone size, and the DNA gave D and trimming. The table lists around 260,000 clones, roughly 85% of them singletons. Germline assignment: CDR1 SGDLS and CDR2 YYNGEE. This CDR3 has 20 amino acids. V was pared by 3 bases and J by 0 bases, with 14 bases of the junction left unmatched. The receptor was isolated from a young woman with active or convalescent COVID-19. The material sequenced was peripheral blood. The chain is built from TRBV9 and TRBJ2-1; 11 bases agree with TRBD2. The CDR3: CASSAPQGLAATVSYNEQFF. In DNA form, the CDR3 reads TGTGCCAGCAGCGCGCCCCAGGGACTAGCGGCGACCGTCTCCTACAATGAGCAGTTCTTC.